This T cell receptor (beta chain) appears in the sequencing data of a study of T cell responses to AZD1222 COVID-19 vaccine. General observations from the study: The donors showed a predominance of white British ancestry and of females, with possible underestimation of clonal diversity. Unmutated regions of variants are reportedly targeted by nearly half of spike-specific TCRs.

Sequencing used immunoSEQ multiplex PCR; TCRdb keeps in-frame clones, though not all of them. The table includes about 130,000 clones, approximately 94% detected once. As for this clone: As yet, its antigen is unknown.

Germline V gene data show CDR1 as LGHNT and CDR2 as FRNRAP. The CDR3 spans 14 residues. V was pared by 5 bases and J by 7 bases, with 6 bases of the junction left unmatched. The material sequenced was peripheral blood, taken on day 0 of AZD1222 vaccination. The sequence derives from an adult in good health. The J gene is TRBJ1-2, the V gene TRBV12-5, with TRBD1 matching over 11 bases. CDR3 bases: TGTGCTAGTGGTGCCGGGACAGGGGGTGGTGGCTACACCTTC. Its protein product is CASGAGTGGGGYTF.